The present entry profiles one T cell receptor (beta chain) with its context. Its antigen is currently unknown. This sample is part of a study of monozygotic twins with inflammatory bowel disease. Whole-study findings and limits: Against healthy co-twins, IBD patients had lower TCRbeta diversity (measured by inverse Simpson). In the analysis, different T cell subtypes could not be told apart.

Germline loops: CDR1 SEHNR, CDR2 FQNEAQ (reference sequence). The length of the CDR3 is 14 residues. TCRdb derives one entry per CDR3 protein from the 5' RACE reads, leaving out DNA. This listing includes 300,000 to 400,000 distinct CDR3 sequences. This sequence originates from a human donor with ulcerative colitis or Crohn's disease, or a healthy co-twin of an affected twin (not recorded which). The gene calls are TRBV7-9 and TRBJ1-1; no DNA is available, so the TRBD1 call from TCRdb remains unchecked. The material sequenced was blood. CDR3 sequence reads: CASSRDRATTEAFF.